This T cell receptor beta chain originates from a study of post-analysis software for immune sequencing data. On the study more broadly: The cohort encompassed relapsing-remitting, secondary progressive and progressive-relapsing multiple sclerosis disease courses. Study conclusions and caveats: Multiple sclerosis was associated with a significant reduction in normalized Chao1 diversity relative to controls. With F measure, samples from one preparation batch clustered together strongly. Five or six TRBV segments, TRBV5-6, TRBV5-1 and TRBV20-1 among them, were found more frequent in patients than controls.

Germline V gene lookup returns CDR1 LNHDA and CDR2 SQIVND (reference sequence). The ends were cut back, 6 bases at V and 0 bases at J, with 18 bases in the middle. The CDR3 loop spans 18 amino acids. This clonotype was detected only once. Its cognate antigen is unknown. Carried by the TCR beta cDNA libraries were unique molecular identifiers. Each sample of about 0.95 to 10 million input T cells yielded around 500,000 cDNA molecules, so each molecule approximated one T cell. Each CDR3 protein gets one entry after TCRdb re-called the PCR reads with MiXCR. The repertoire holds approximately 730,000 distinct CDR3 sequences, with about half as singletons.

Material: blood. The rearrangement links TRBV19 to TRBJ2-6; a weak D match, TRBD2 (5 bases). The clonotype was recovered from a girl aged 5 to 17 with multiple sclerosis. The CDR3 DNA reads TGTGCCAGTAGCCCTTTGGACGGAGGAGGCTCTGGGGCCAACGTCCTGACTTTC. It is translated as CASSPLDGGGSGANVLTF.